The source of this TCR beta chain is a study of cytomegalovirus exposure and HLA in healthy donors (TCRdb year 2017). For the study in its entirety: An earlier analysis of about 560 of the donors reported under 300 Gb of sequence data and about 120 million unique TCR beta sequences obtained from about 179 million T cells. Using immunosequencing, the study profiled T cell repertoires from about 610 subjects and related those repertoires to cytomegalovirus serostatus. An earlier analysis of around 540 of the donors applied high-throughput TCR beta sequencing to assess whether each TCR beta V gene segment acted as functional or pseudogenic. The aim of the study was to test whether cataloging public T cell receptors could identify signatures of past pathogen exposure. Because of strong linkage in the cohort, roughly five DR-DQ haplotypes were treated as single units for association and clustering. A later analysis re-examined previously published TCR beta repertoires from just over 650 donors and added high-resolution HLA genotyping to investigate patterns of TCR occurrence. All discovery cohort repertoires had been generated on a single sequencing platform. In a later genetic analysis, genome-wide SNP genotypes for about 60% of the 666 donors were used, and that subset was treated as a discovery cohort. Donor age, sex, ethnicity and CMV serostatus were compiled alongside the repertoire data. Typing coverage varied by locus: about 620-640 donors for A, B, C, DRB1 and DQB1; roughly 520 for DQA1; more than 600 for DPA1; around 450 for DPB1. Rather than drawing on any new phenotypic data, the later analysis identified candidate immune exposures from TCR beta sequences and the way those sequences occurred across donors. In addition to the first cohort of 650 to 800 subjects, a separate validation cohort of approximately 120 different subjects was used. Across approximately 420 genotyped donors of the cohort, an average of approximately 220,000 unique TCR beta nucleotide sequences per donor were sequenced, and roughly 17% of those sequences were non-productive. Class I and class II HLA loci were covered by the typing at four-digit resolution. Around 330 gigabases of sequencing data and roughly 81 million unique TCR sequences made up an early release that covered 640 HLA-typed donors. To predict cytomegalovirus infection status, the study combined high-throughput TCR immunosequencing, statistical association of individual TCRs with disease status, and machine learning. Of the roughly 400 genotyped donors, about 80% fell in the genetic ancestry cluster associated with self-reported Caucasian donors.

In total, just over 650 healthy bone marrow donors made up the cohort. At the time of sampling, all cohort members were nominally healthy, though unrecorded immune exposures were likely present. The donor tested CMV seronegative and was one of the 352 seronegative cohort members. A peripheral blood sample was collected from each donor, and TCR beta sequencing was performed on peripheral blood mononuclear cells. Genomic DNA was extracted from the blood cell samples with the Qiagen DNeasy Blood Extraction Kit. Here is what the overall study found, with its caveats: In a later analysis, several top co-occurrence clusters were reported to appear linked to parvovirus B19, influenza, CMV and Epstein-Barr virus. Correlated functional status among segregating V segments might reflect linkage disequilibrium, but an unknown experimental factor could not be ruled out. The 87-base-pair reads could not distinguish some IMGT-functional V segments, including TRBV6-2 and TRBV6-3, so those segments were excluded. In both the original and validation cohorts, the classifier was reported to diagnose cytomegalovirus status with high specificity and sensitivity. A further reported finding was that TCR beta sequences accurately predicted the HLA-A and HLA-B alleles for most subjects in the first cohort. Sequencing depth was assumed to be roughly uniform across donors in the presence/absence analyses, though that assumption may not hold. In a later genetic analysis, fewer N-insertions in productive TCRs were reported among donors in an Asian-associated ancestry cluster than the approximately 670-donor mean. CMV serostatus was the only immune exposure information available for the cohort. A later analysis found that TCR association rates varied across HLA loci, with DRB1 alleles showing the most associated TCRs and HLA-C alleles the fewest. The earlier analysis of a few hundred of the donors excluded roughly 17 rarely observed V segments, including chromosome 9 orphons, because counts were too low. When HLA alleles, especially DR and DQ, strongly co-occurred, TCR associations were difficult to assign to individual alleles. Because HLA typing was missing for some donors at each locus, association tests included only the typed subset. A few of the identified cytomegalovirus-associated TCR beta chains were confirmed in vitro to be specific for cytomegalovirus antigens. Compared with equally common non-associated chains, HLA-associated TCR beta chains in a later analysis were more clonally expanded and had lower generation probabilities. Specific HLA alleles were associated with 15,000 to 20,000 TCR beta sequences at a false discovery rate of 0.05 in a later analysis. V-gene and J-gene trimming of TCR beta chains was associated with a missense DCLRE1C variant in a later genetic analysis, and the association was replicated in an independent cohort. It was suggested by the authors that the approach could potentially be generalized to other disease states and immunological phenotypes. The sequencing pipeline was judged likely to have produced a cluster of highly shared sequence variants as a technical artifact. Most CMV-associated TCR beta chains appeared to be HLA-restricted in a later analysis, and the HLA associations seemed to be driven largely by CMV exposure. While some public TCRs were present in many individuals, most TCR sequences turned up only very rarely across donors. In an earlier analysis of some 500 of the donors, most TCR beta V segments appeared in productive rearrangements about 87% or about 30% of the time, broadly matching IMGT annotations. Only TCR beta chains were sequenced in this cohort, and the absence of alpha or paired-chain data limited detectable features. In the study, around 150 TCR beta chains were listed as associated with cytomegalovirus.

Library creation used the immunoSEQ multiplex PCR assay. For the multiplex PCR, a mixture combining 60 forward primers for TCR Vbeta segments and 13 reverse primers for TCR Jbeta segments was used. The CDR3 region of rearranged TCR beta genes was amplified from genomic DNA by a multiplex PCR assay. The amplified TCR beta libraries were sequenced on the Illumina HiSeq System as 87-base-pair reads. The original pipeline was this. Across the 700 or so repertoires, a later analysis counted approximately 75 million unique TCR beta chains, around 11 million of which were shared by at least two donors. Raw reads were error-corrected and collapsed into unique sequences with a nearest-neighbor algorithm that merged closely related sequences to remove PCR and sequencing errors. CDR3 sequences were aligned to IMGT reference sequences to assign V, D and J gene segments. Each retained sequence needed at least a six-nucleotide match to both a V gene segment and a J gene segment. Rearrangements were classified as productive when the CDR3 lacked stop codons and remained in frame with V and J, and all other rearrangements were classified as non-productive. Following IMGT convention, CDR3 was defined as the stretch from the second conserved V-encoded cysteine up to the conserved J-encoded phenylalanine. In an earlier analysis of just under 600 of the donors, sequences lacking an unambiguous match to a single V gene segment were excluded. In an earlier analysis of approximately 590 of the donors, V segments were called functional above 56.7% productive rearrangements and were called segregating when the between-donor standard deviation exceeded 5%. To diagnose cytomegalovirus status from the catalog of TCR beta chain sequences, a statistical classification framework was built. In a later analysis, V and J genes were assigned by comparing TCR nucleotide sequences against IMGT/GENE-DB human TR gene sequences. The TCRdist pipeline was used in a later analysis to assign CDR3 sequences and most-parsimonious VDJ recombination scenarios. In a later analysis, each TCR beta chain was defined by its CDR3 amino acid sequence together with its V-gene family, and reads without a unique V-gene family were excluded. In a later analysis, 450 to 600 highly shared, low-generation-probability nucleotide sequences were removed to address suspected cross-contamination and a sequencing artifact. In a later analysis, a clonal expansion index was calculated for each public chain from normalized within-repertoire ranks of inferred template counts. In a later analysis, generation probabilities were computed with a VDJ recombination model fitted to out-of-frame rearrangements, and the resulting probabilities were checked against IGoR. Hypergeometric tests were used in a later analysis to score TCR-TCR, TCR-HLA and TCR-CMV co-occurrence, with a repertoire-size bias correction applied to the TCR pairs. To estimate false discovery rates, a later analysis permuted the HLA or CMV assignments 20 times. A later analysis grouped co-occurring TCRs with DBSCAN, adding TCRdist sequence similarity when clustering within HLA-allele-positive subsets. For co-occurrence clustering, repertoires with fewer than 30,000 or more than 120,000 public chains were excluded, along with several repertoires with anomalous nucleotide sharing. TCRdb re-hosts the immuneACCESS table, in-frame sequences only. Its copies lack some clones; in the studies checked, an unresolved V gene accounts for under half of them, and the cause for the rest is not known. D and trimming were read from the DNA, whereas the V and J calls and clone size are those reported in that table. This sample is represented by roughly 120,000 clones; 80% of them were singletons. The biggest ten clones account for less than 3% of the sample.

After removal of 5 bases from V and 4 bases from J, the junction retains 9 bases not matched to a gene. Via the germline V gene (reference sequence), CDR1 is SEHNR and CDR2 FQNEAQ. Including the terminal cysteine and phenylalanine, the CDR3 comprises 15 residues. The DNA shown is the 45-base CDR3, in frame from base 1. Note on this clone: Its antigen specificity is not known. Base-call qualities are not available, and no considerably larger clone is one nucleotide away.

This receptor chain uses TRBV7-9 and TRBJ1-1, with 8 middle bases fitting TRBD1. The sample taken for sequencing was PBMCs. This receptor was taken from a man aged 25 to 40 in good health and CMV-seronegative. CDR3 protein: CASSAQTGAVTEAFF. The nucleotide sequence reads as follows: TGTGCCAGCAGCGCTCAGACAGGGGCGGTCACTGAAGCTTTCTTT. With the portions outside the CDR3 filled from the reference TRBV7-9 and TRBJ1-1 genes, the complete variable region becomes DTGVSQNPRHKITKRGQNVTFRCDPISEHNRLYWYRQTLGQGPEFLTYFQNEAQLEKSRLLSDRFSAERPKGSFSTLEIQRTEQGDSAMYLCASSAQTGAVTEAFFGQGTRLTVV.